This is a list of T cell receptor beta chains from one sample in a study of CD4 T cells in relation to SARS-CoV-2 and coronaviruses. No antigen has been identified for these receptors. The assay was immunoSEQ multiplex PCR, and TCRdb's table has in-frame clones only and misses some. The sample carries 15,000 to 20,000 clones, 60% to 80% recorded once. The sequencing sample was made of CD4+ T cells from PBMCs, cultured in vitro. Receptors were obtained from a human donor in good health. Both conserved end residues are part of each CDR3. A D gene is named only where the DNA matches it firmly. Rows may omit the clone size; those that give it use once, few, many or a size class.

once	.	TRBV24-1	TRBJ2-6	TGTGCCACCAGTGACCCGGGACATGCGAGCTCTGGGGCCAACGTCCTGACTTTC	CATSDPGHASSGANVLTF
once	TRBD1	TRBV6-6	TRBJ2-3	TGTGCCAGCAGTTTCGGACAGGGGTCAGATACGCAGTATTTT	CASSFGQGSDTQYF
.	.	TRBV14	TRBJ1-2	TGTGCCAGCAGCCAAGGGGTCTGGGGAGGGACCTTC	CASSQGVWGGTF
.	TRBD1	TRBV19	TRBJ1-1	TGTGCCAGTATAAGCGGGGTGGGGACAGCGAACACTGAAGCTTTCTTT	CASISGVGTANTEAFF
.	TRBD1	TRBV7-9	TRBJ1-1	TGTGCCAGCAGCTTAGCCTTAGGACAGGGGGATGAAGCTTTCTTT	CASSLALGQGDEAFF
large	TRBD2	TRBV19	TRBJ2-2	TGTGCCAGTAGTATTAAAGCGGGAAGAACCGGGGAGCTGTTTTTT	CASSIKAGRTGELFF
.	.	TRBV6-1	TRBJ2-7	TGTGCCAGCAGTGAACCAGCGTCTGGGTCCTACGAGCAGTACTTC	CASSEPASGSYEQYF
.	.	TRBV3-1/TRBV3-2	TRBJ1-3	TGTGCCAGCAGCCGGGGGACCACCAACTCTGGAAACACCATATATTTT	CASSRGTTNSGNTIYF
.	.	TRBV15	TRBJ2-1	TGTGCCACCAGCAGAGATGGCGCTTGGGAACAGTTCTTC	CATSRDGAWEQFF
.	.	TRBV24-1	TRBJ2-5	TGTGCCACCAGTGGGCATCTAGAGACCCAGTACTTC	CATSGHLETQYF
.	.	TRBV19	TRBJ1-2	TGTGCCAGTAGTATATATGTCCGGTCCGGAAGCTATGGCTACACCTTC	CASSIYVRSGSYGYTF
.	.	TRBV5-1	TRBJ2-2	TGCGCCAGCAGCTTGGAATGGGCTGGGACCGGGGAGCTGTTTTTT	CASSLEWAGTGELFF
.	.	TRBV9	TRBJ1-2	TGTGCCAGCAGCCCGGGACTGCTCTCTAACTATGGCTACACCTTC	CASSPGLLSNYGYTF
.	.	TRBV5-1	TRBJ2-5	TGCGCCAGCAGCTTGGCGGTGGAGACCCAGTACTTC	CASSLAVETQYF
.	.	TRBV7-9	TRBJ1-6	TGTGCCAGCAGCTTCGTGGGGGATGGTTCACCCCTCCACTTT	CASSFVGDGSPLHF
once	TRBD2	TRBV28	TRBJ2-2	TGTGCCAGCAGTTTAGGGCGGGAGGGGACCGGGGAGCTGTTTTTT	CASSLGREGTGELFF
few	.	TRBV15	TRBJ2-6	TGTGCCACCAGCAGAGATAGGGAGACTGGGGCCAACGTCCTGACTTTC	CATSRDRETGANVLTF
.	TRBD1	TRBV7-2	TRBJ1-5	TGTGCCAGCAGCTTAGATCGGCAGGGGGGATTTCAGCCCCAGCATTTT	CASSLDRQGGFQPQHF
.	.	TRBV6-1	TRBJ1-5	TGTGCCAGCAATCAGGGCGGTCAGCCCCAGCATTTT	CASNQGGQPQHF
.	.	TRBV7-8	TRBJ2-2	TGTGCCAGCAGCTTTTGGAGCGGGCGGAAAGGGACCGGGGAGCTGTTTTTT	CASSFWSGRKGTGELFF
.	.	TRBV12-5	TRBJ1-1	TGTGCTAGTGGTTTGGTACTAGGGGGGGACACTGAAGCTTTCTTT	CASGLVLGGDTEAFF
.	.	TRBV25-1	TRBJ2-2	TGTGCCAGCAGGACAGTTGACACCGGGGAGCTGTTTTTT	CASRTVDTGELFF
.	.	TRBV10-3	TRBJ2-2	TGTGCCATCAGTGAGTCGGGGATGACGGGAGAGAACACCGGGGAGCTGTTTTTT	CAISESGMTGENTGELFF
.	.	TRBV24-1	TRBJ2-7	TGTGCCACCAGTGACCCCTCTAGGAACTACGAGCAGTACTTC	CATSDPSRNYEQYF
.	TRBD2	TRBV7-3	TRBJ2-3	TGTGCCAGCAGCCCCTTAGCGGGAGGAACAGATACGCAGTATTTT	CASSPLAGGTDTQYF
.	.	TRBV9	TRBJ1-1	TGTGCCAGCAGCGTAGAGGACGCTGGGGCTGAAGCTTTCTTT	CASSVEDAGAEAFF
.	TRBD1	TRBV6-2/TRBV6-3	TRBJ1-2	TGTGCCAGCAGCCCTCTCGGGACAGGATCTAACTATGGCTACACCTTC	CASSPLGTGSNYGYTF
.	.	TRBV7-3	TRBJ2-6	TGTGCCAGCAGCTTAACGGACGGGACTGGGGCCAACGTCCTGACTTTC	CASSLTDGTGANVLTF
.	TRBD1	TRBV3-1/TRBV3-2	TRBJ1-2	TGTGCCAGCAGCCAAGAAGGGGGGGCAGGGGGCAACTATGGCTACACCTTC	CASSQEGGAGGNYGYTF
.	.	TRBV7-8	TRBJ1-2	TGTGTGGGGGGAGGGCTGGACTATGGCTACACCTTC	CVGGGLDYGYTF
.	.	TRBV5-1	TRBJ2-5	TGCGCCAGCAGCTTGCGGACAGATCGGGAGACCCAGTACTTC	CASSLRTDRETQYF
.	.	TRBV28	TRBJ2-7	TGTGCCAGCAGACGGGCCAAATCGGCCTACGAGCAGTACTTC	CASRRAKSAYEQYF
few	TRBD1	TRBV24-1	TRBJ2-7	TGTGCCACCAGGAGCGGGGACAGGGGATACGACGAGCAGTACTTC	CATRSGDRGYDEQYF
.	.	TRBV19	TRBJ2-1	TGTGCCAGTAGTATTCAGCAGGACTCAATCGGGTCCTACAATGAGCAGTTCTTC	CASSIQQDSIGSYNEQFF
.	.	TRBV30	TRBJ1-6	TGTGCCTGGAGTGCCGGGACCGCGGGACCCCTCACCTATAATTCACCCCTCCACTTT	CAWSAGTAGPLTYNSPLHF
.	TRBD2	TRBV6-5	TRBJ2-2	TGTGCCAGCAGTCGTCTACTAGCGGATGGCGGGGAGCTGTTTTTT	CASSRLLADGGELFF
.	.	TRBV18	TRBJ1-6	TGTGCCAGCTCACCTCGGGTGGAAGGTTTCGCACCCCTCCACTTT	CASSPRVEGFAPLHF
.	TRBD1	TRBV4-1	TRBJ1-4	TGCGCCAGCAGCCCTTCAGGGGACACAGGGGGCGGTGAAAAACTGTTTTTT	CASSPSGDTGGGEKLFF
large	.	TRBV30	TRBJ1-5	TGTGCCTGGAGAGCCACAGGGACACAGCCCCAGCATTTT	CAWRATGTQPQHF
.	TRBD2	TRBV6-2/TRBV6-3	TRBJ2-7	TGTGCCAGCAGTCCCGCGGGAGGGCAGCCCCCCTACGAGCAGTACTTC	CASSPAGGQPPYEQYF
.	TRBD1	TRBV28	TRBJ1-3	TGTGCCAGCAGCCGACAGGGGTACACCATATATTTT	CASSRQGYTIYF
.	.	TRBV20-1	TRBJ2-3	TGCAGTGCTAGTCGTTCCAGCGGGACAGATACGCAGTATTTT	CSASRSSGTDTQYF
.	.	TRBV20-1	TRBJ1-4	TGCAGTGCTAGTCGACGGGTTTTATTAGCAACTAATGAAAAACTGTTTTTT	CSASRRVLLATNEKLFF
.	TRBD1	TRBV30	TRBJ1-2	TGTGCCTGGGTGCAGGGGGCAAATAACTATGGCTACACCTTC	CAWVQGANNYGYTF
few	.	TRBV7-6	TRBJ1-5	TGTGCCAGCAGCTTAGATATTGCAGGCGCTACCAATCAGCCCCAGCATTTT	CASSLDIAGATNQPQHF
.	TRBD2	TRBV3-1/TRBV3-2	TRBJ2-7	TGTGCCAGCAGCCAGAGCGGGAGTTTCTACGAGCAGTACTTC	CASSQSGSFYEQYF
.	.	TRBV25-1	TRBJ1-6	TGTGCCAGCAAGGGACTTATTAATTCACCCCTCCACTTT	CASKGLINSPLHF
.	.	TRBV27	TRBJ2-1	TGTGCCAGCAGTTCCCCAAAAGTACTTGAGCAGTTCTTC	CASSSPKVLEQFF
once	TRBD2	TRBV11-2	TRBJ2-2	TGTGCCAGCAGCCCGGGGACTAGCGGGAGGGGGCCCGGGGAGCTGTTTTTT	CASSPGTSGRGPGELFF
.	.	TRBV12-3/TRBV12-4	TRBJ2-3	TGTGCCAGCAGACGGGATGGGGGGGATACGCAGTATTTT	CASRRDGGDTQYF
.	.	TRBV19	TRBJ2-3	TGTGCCAGTAGTTTCCACTCAGATACGCAGTATTTT	CASSFHSDTQYF
.	.	TRBV12-3/TRBV12-4	TRBJ2-5	TGTGCCAGCAGTTTTGCGCGGAGGGGGACCCAGTACTTC	CASSFARRGTQYF
.	.	TRBV5-1	TRBJ2-7	TGCGCCAGCAGCTTCAGAACCTCCTACGAGCAGTACTTC	CASSFRTSYEQYF
.	TRBD1	TRBV6-6	TRBJ1-1	TGTGCCAGCAGCGGAACAGGGGCAAAGGGAGGAACTGAAGCTTTCTTT	CASSGTGAKGGTEAFF
once	.	TRBV5-4	TRBJ2-1	TGTGCCAGCAGCTTCGGACGGGAGATCTACAATGAGCAGTTCTTC	CASSFGREIYNEQFF
.	TRBD1	TRBV30	TRBJ2-3	TGTGCCTGGACCGGGACAGGGGCCGGAGATACGCAGTATTTT	CAWTGTGAGDTQYF